The 7 T cell receptor beta chains given below trace back to one sample, sequenced in a study of PD-L1 blockade in urothelial cancer. Specified time point: pretreatment peripheral blood. Profiling relied on immunoSEQ multiplex PCR, and the TCRdb table lists in-frame clones only, not all of them. The sample carries about 55,000 clones, around 84% recorded once. This material consisted of PBMCs, taken around atezolizumab (anti-PD-L1) treatment. These receptor sequences come from a man aged 50 to 59 with urothelial cancer.

The chain uses TRBV7-2 and TRBJ2-1; perhaps TRBD2 as D (6 bases). The CDR3 is 15 amino acids. V lost 0 bases and J lost 8, with 14 bases in between. The germline gives CDR1 SGHTA, CDR2 FQGNSA. DNA of the CDR3: TGTGCCAGCAGCTTAGCGGGAGGAAGGGAATATGAGCAGTTCTTC. Protein product: CASSLAGGREYEQFF.

A remark on this clone: At one of its ends the junction is not consistent with the germline gene, which may arise from a read error. The chain employs TRBV5-1 and TRBJ1-5, with D possibly being TRBD1 (5 bases). The germline gives CDR1 SGHRS, CDR2 YFSETQ. CDR3 length equals 17 residues. The DNA for the CDR3 is TGCGCCAGCAGCTTGTACCCCCACAGGAATCGGCGTCAGCCCCGGCATTTT. As protein: CASSLYPHRNRRQPRHF.

The V gene is TRBV6-6, the J gene TRBJ2-2; TRBD2 might be the D (6 bases). Per the germline V gene, CDR1 is MNHNY and CDR2 is SVGAGI (reference sequence). V shed 5 bases and J shed 4 bases, with 14 bases lying between them. The CDR3 is 15 residues long. The DNA of the CDR3 is TGTGCCAGCAGTCTCCGGGGGTCGAGCACCGGGGAGCTGTTTTTT. It yields the protein CASSLRGSSTGELFF.

The chain uses TRBV2 and TRBJ1-1, with D unclear. Germline CDR1 and CDR2: SNHLY and FYNNEI. V lost 3 bases and J lost 0, with 11 bases in between. The CDR3 contains 15 residues. The DNA of the CDR3 is TGTGCCAGCAGTGAGGCACCTCTCATGAACACTGAAGCTTTCTTT. Amino acids: CASSEAPLMNTEAFF.

The chain joins TRBV7-8 to TRBJ1-2; 7 nucleotides agree with TRBD1. The CDR3 sequence is 15 residues long. Germline lookup yields CDR1 SGHVS and CDR2 FQNEAQ. After removal of 5 bases from V and 0 bases from J, the junction contained 6 bases not matched to a gene. The CDR3 sequence is CASSPGGTANYGYTF. Written as DNA, the CDR3 is TGTGCCAGCAGCCCCGGAGGGACAGCTAACTATGGCTACACCTTC.

This clone was picked up one time. J is TRBJ2-3 and V is TRBV7-3; TRBD2 aligns across 8 bases. Germline V gene data show CDR1 as SGHTA and CDR2 as FQGTGA. The CDR3 has 14 residues. V lost 4 bases and J lost 6; bases outside the gene matches: 6. Written as DNA, the CDR3 is TGTGCCAGCAGCTCACGGGGGGGCCTGGATACGCAGTATTTT. Protein sequence: CASSSRGGLDTQYF.

The rearrangement links TRBV2 to TRBJ2-1; D not certain. Germline V gene lookup returns CDR1 SNHLY and CDR2 FYNNEI. The length of the CDR3 is 12 residues. Trimming pared 4 bases from V and 6 bases from J, leaving 7 bases between. The CDR3 DNA reads TGTGCCAGCAGTGTCGTTATCAATGAGCAGTTCTTC. Its translation: CASSVVINEQFF.